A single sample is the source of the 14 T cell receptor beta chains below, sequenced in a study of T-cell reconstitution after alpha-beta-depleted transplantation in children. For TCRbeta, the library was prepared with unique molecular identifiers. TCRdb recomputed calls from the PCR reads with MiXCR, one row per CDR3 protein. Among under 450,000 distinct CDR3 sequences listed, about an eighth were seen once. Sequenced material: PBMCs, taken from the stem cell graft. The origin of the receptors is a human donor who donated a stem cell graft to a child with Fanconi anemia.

The chain's CDR3 is CASSVQIAGDTQYF. In nucleotides, the CDR3 is TGTGCCAGCAGCGTCCAAATAGCAGGAGATACGCAGTATTTT. The rearrangement links TRBV9 to TRBJ2-3; no definite D call. CDR3 length equals 14 residues. CDR1 and CDR2 from the germline V gene are SGDLS and YYNGEE. The ends were cut back, 2 bases at V and 5 bases at J, with 12 bases in the middle.

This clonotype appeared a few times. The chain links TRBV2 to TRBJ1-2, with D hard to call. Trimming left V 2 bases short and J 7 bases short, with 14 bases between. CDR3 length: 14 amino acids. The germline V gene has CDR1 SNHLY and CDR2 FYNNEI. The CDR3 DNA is TGTGCCAGCAGTGAAAGGGTCTTCGGCGGTGGCTACACCTTC. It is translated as CASSERVFGGGYTF.

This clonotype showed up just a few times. Here the CDR3 DNA reads TGTGCCAGCAGCTTAGATGATGGGGACTATGGCTACACCTTC. This encodes CASSLDDGDYGYTF. The chain has TRBV7-6 and TRBJ1-2; D is ambiguous. The length of the CDR3 is 14 residues. Germline loops: CDR1 SGHVS, CDR2 FNYEAQ. With 1 base removed from V and 3 bases from J, the gap between germline ends came to 9 bases.

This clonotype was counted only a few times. CDR3 nucleotides: TGTGCCAGCAGCTTAGATCCAGACATGAACACTGAAGCTTTCTTT. Its translation is CASSLDPDMNTEAFF. This chain joins TRBV7-8 and TRBJ1-1; D remains unclear. The CDR3 sequence is 15 residues long. Trimming shortened V by 1 base and J by 0 bases, and 9 bases separated the two germline ends. Germline loops: CDR1 SGHVS, CDR2 FQNEAQ.

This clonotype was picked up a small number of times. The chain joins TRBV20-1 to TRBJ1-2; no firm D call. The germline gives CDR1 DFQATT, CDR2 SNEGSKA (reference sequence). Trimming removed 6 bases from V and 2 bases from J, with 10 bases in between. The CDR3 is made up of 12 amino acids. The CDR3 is CSASMRNYGYTF. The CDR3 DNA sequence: TGCAGTGCCTCGATGAGGAACTATGGCTACACCTTC.

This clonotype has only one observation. The CDR3 loop is CASRRELYTEAFF. CDR3 sequence (DNA): TGTGCCAGCAGAAGGGAACTGTACACTGAAGCTTTCTTT. The chain employs TRBV12-3 or TRBV12-4 and TRBJ1-1; D unclear. CDR3 size: 13 residues. Trimming cost V 6 bases and J 3 bases, with 11 bases left between them.

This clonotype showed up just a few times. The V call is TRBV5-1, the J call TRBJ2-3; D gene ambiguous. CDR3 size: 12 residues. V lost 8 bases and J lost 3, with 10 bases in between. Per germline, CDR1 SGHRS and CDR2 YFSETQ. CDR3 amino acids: CASAVVTDTQYF. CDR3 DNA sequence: TGCGCCAGTGCCGTGGTGACAGATACGCAGTATTTT. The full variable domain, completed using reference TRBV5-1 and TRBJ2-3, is KAGVTQTPRYLIKTRGQQVTLSCSPISGHRSVSWYQQTPGQGLQFLFEYFSETQRNKGNFPGRFSGRQFSNSRSEMNVSTLELGDSALYLCASAVVTDTQYFGPGTRLTVL.

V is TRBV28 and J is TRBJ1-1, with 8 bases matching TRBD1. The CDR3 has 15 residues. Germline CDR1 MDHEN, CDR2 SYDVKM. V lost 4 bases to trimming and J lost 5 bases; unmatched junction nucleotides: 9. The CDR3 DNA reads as TGTGCCAGCAGTTCTCAGGGGGCAAGAGCGACTGAAGCTTTCTTT. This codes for CASSSQGARATEAFF.

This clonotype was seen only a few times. The CDR3 bases are TGTGCCAGCAGAGACAGAGCTTACGAGCAGTACGTC. This encodes CASRDRAYEQYV. V is TRBV6-1 and J is TRBJ2-7; D possibly corresponds to TRBD1 (5 bases). Germline-derived CDR1 and CDR2 are MNHNS and SASEGT. This CDR3 region has 12 residues. The V end was cut by 6 bases, the J end by 4 bases, with 10 bases between.

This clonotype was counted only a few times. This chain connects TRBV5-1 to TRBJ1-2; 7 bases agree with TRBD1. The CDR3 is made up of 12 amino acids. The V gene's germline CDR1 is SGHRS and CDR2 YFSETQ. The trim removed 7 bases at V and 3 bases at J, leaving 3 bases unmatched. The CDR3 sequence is CASSTGDYGYTF. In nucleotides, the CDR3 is TGCGCCAGCTCAACAGGGGACTATGGCTACACCTTC.

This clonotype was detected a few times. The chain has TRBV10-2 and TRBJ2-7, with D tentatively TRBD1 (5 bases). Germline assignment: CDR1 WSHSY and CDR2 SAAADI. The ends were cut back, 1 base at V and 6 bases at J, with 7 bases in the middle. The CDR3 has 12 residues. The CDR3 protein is CASSELGPEQYF. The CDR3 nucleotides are TGCGCCAGCAGTGAGTTGGGGCCCGAGCAGTACTTC.

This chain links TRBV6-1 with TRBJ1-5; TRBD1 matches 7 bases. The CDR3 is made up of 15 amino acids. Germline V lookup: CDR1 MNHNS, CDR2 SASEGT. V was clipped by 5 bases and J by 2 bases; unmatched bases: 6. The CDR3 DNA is TGTGCCAGCAGTAGGGGGCCTAGGGGCAATCAGCCCCAGCATTTT. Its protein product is CASSRGPRGNQPQHF.

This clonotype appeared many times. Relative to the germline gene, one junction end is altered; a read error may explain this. DNA for the CDR3: TGTGCCAGCAGTTTGAGAGGAGATACGCAGTATTTT. It encodes CASSLRGDTQYF. This chain connects TRBV5-1 to TRBJ2-3; D not certain. The CDR3 covers 12 residues. From germline, CDR1 is SGHRS and CDR2 YFSETQ. Full variable domain (missing parts from reference TRBV5-1 and TRBJ2-3): KAGVTQTPRYLIKTRGQQVTLSCSPISGHRSVSWYQQTPGQGLQFLFEYFSETQRNKGNFPGRFSGRQFSNSRSEMNVSTLELGDSALYLCASSLRGDTQYFGPGTRLTVL.

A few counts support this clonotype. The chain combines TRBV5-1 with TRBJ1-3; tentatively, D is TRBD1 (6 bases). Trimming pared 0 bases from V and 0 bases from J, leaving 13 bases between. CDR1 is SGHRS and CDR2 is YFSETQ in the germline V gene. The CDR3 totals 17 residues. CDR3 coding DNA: TGCGCCAGCAGCTTGGGGGGGCTCAGGGACTCTGGAAACACCATATATTTT. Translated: CASSLGGLRDSGNTIYF.